This is a list of T cell receptor beta chains from one sample in a study of CD8 T cells in Susac syndrome. TCRdb used MiXCR to reprocess the immunoSEQ multiplex PCR reads, holding one entry per CDR3 protein. The data show approximately 120,000 distinct CDR3 sequences, with 95% to 98% seen just once and more than 0.08% held by the top ten. The specimen was CD4+ T cells from PBMCs. The receptors stem from a human donor in good health. Each CDR3 is given with its conserved first and last residue. Clone size is given for some rows only: seen once, a few or many times, or a class if the clone is expanded.

v_call	j_call	clone_size	cdr3_aa
TRBV4-1	TRBJ2-2	-	CASSQDSASGGSRTGELFF
TRBV20-1	TRBJ2-7	-	CSASLGSGYEQYF
TRBV25-1	TRBJ1-3	-	CASSTQGNDRWSGGNTIYF
TRBV6-2/TRBV6-3	TRBJ2-2	-	CASSRGLAGVSGELFF
TRBV2	TRBJ2-2	-	CASRTGKSNTGELFF
TRBV4-2	TRBJ1-2	-	CASSQDQTANYGYTF
TRBV28	TRBJ2-7	-	CASRQQGRSYEQYF
TRBV18	TRBJ2-5	-	CASSPRTTQETQYF
TRBV24-1	TRBJ2-6	-	CATSDEGPGANVLTF
TRBV15	TRBJ2-3	-	CATSRFEDTQYF
TRBV2	TRBJ2-7	-	CASRQNRAYEQYF
TRBV20-1	TRBJ2-3	-	CSAISGAGTDTQYF
TRBV7-9	TRBJ1-2	-	CASSFTGTDGYTF
TRBV20-1	TRBJ2-3	-	CSARGPLGDTQYF
TRBV29-1	TRBJ2-5	-	CSVDSTGQETQYF
TRBV6-4	TRBJ1-1	-	CASSSGRATEAFF
TRBV28	TRBJ2-5	-	CASSFGPNQETQYF
TRBV7-6	TRBJ2-2	-	CASSLSASSGELFF
TRBV20-1	TRBJ2-1	-	CSAGLAAINEQFF
TRBV28	TRBJ2-3	-	CASSPYLAGGPIDTQYF
TRBV4-3	TRBJ2-7	-	CASSQGWQGRDYFYEQYF
TRBV6-6	TRBJ2-1	once	CASSSISYNEQFF
TRBV7-2	TRBJ2-7	-	CASSLEKKVGEQYF
TRBV3-1	TRBJ1-2	-	CASSPRQGALGYTF
TRBV4-1	TRBJ1-1	-	CASSPRENTEAFF
TRBV10-3	TRBJ1-1	-	CAITPGQYTEAFF
TRBV5-6	TRBJ1-6	-	CASSLAAAFPYSPLHF
TRBV5-4	TRBJ2-5	-	CASRVSGGETQYF
TRBV7-2	TRBJ2-5	-	CASSLAGQKTQYF